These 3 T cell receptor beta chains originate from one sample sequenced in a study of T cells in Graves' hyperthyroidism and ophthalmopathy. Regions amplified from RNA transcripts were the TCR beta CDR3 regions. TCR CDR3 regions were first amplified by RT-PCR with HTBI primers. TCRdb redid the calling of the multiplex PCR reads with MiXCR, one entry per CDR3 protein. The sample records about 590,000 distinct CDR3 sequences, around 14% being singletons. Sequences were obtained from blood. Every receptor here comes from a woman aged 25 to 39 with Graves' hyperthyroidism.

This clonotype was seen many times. CDR3 sequence (DNA): TGCAGTGCTAGAGATCTAGTGGGGCAGGGTAGTGAAAAACTGTTTTTT. Protein: CSARDLVGQGSEKLFF. The chain joins TRBV20-1 to TRBJ1-4; possibly TRBD1 for D (5 bases). Germline values: CDR1 DFQATT, CDR2 SNEGSKA (reference sequence). Trimming left V 0 bases short and J 7 bases short, with 18 bases between. This CDR3 has 16 amino acids.

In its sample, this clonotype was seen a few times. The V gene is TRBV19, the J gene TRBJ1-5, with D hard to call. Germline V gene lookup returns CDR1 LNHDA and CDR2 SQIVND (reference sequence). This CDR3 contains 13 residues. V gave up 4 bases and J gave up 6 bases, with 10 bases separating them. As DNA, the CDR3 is TGTGCCAGTAGTACGGGTTATTTTCAGCCCCAGCATTTT. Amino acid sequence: CASSTGYFQPQHF.

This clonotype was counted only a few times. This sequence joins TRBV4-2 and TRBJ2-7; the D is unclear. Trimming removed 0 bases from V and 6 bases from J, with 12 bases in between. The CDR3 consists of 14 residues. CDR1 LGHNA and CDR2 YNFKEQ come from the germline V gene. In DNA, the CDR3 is TGTGCCAGCAGCCAAGAAATAACCAGTTCCGAGCAGTACTTC. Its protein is CASSQEITSSEQYF.